This TCR beta chain stems from a study of OX40 agonist ivuxolimab in advanced cancers. At the level of the study: Prior anti-PD-1, anti-PD-L1 or anti-CTLA-4 therapy did not bar entry, and about 40% had some. One hepatocellular carcinoma and two cutaneous melanoma patients partially responded.

Individuals having autoimmune disease history or systemic immunosuppression were not enrolled. Some clones are missing from TCRdb's copy, which holds only in-frame ones; the method was immunoSEQ multiplex PCR. The sample carries approximately 64,000 clones, about nine tenths recorded once. Trimming took 7 bases from V and 4 from J, leaving 13 bases between them. The length of the CDR3 is 13 residues. Germline V lookup: CDR1 MDHEN, CDR2 SYDVKM. The V gene is TRBV28, the J gene TRBJ1-1; D remains ambiguous. The sequence was obtained from an adult with an advanced solid tumor such as melanoma, head and neck, liver or kidney cancer. Sequencing was performed on CD4+ or CD8+ T cells sorted from blood, taken in a trial of the OX40 agonist ivuxolimab. The DNA of the CDR3 is TGTGCCAGCAAATACCACGGCGGCACTGAAGCTTTCTTT. It translates to CASKYHGGTEAFF.